The 29 T cell receptor beta chains listed next were all sequenced from one sample in a study of T cell responses to AZD1222 COVID-19 vaccine. Clones were read by immunoSEQ multiplex PCR, and TCRdb kept only the in-frame ones, dropping some. This sample has 100,000 to 120,000 clones, with around 84% found just once. Sample: peripheral blood, taken on day 0 of AZD1222 vaccination. The receptors come from an adult in good health.

The chain recombines TRBV5-1 with TRBJ1-5, with 9 bases identical to TRBD1. CDR3 size: 16 residues. Germline V gene lookup returns CDR1 SGHRS and CDR2 YFSETQ. The V gene end was trimmed by 4 bases and the J gene end by 1 base; junction bases not matched to a gene: 6. The CDR3 here is CASSPTGTGSNQPQHF. Written as DNA, the CDR3 is TGCGCCAGCAGCCCAACAGGGACAGGGAGCAATCAGCCCCAGCATTTT. The complete variable domain, with remaining parts taken from reference TRBV5-1 and TRBJ1-5, reads KAGVTQTPRYLIKTRGQQVTLSCSPISGHRSVSWYQQTPGQGLQFLFEYFSETQRNKGNFPGRFSGRQFSNSRSEMNVSTLELGDSALYLCASSPTGTGSNQPQHFGDGTRLSIL.

The CDR3 DNA follows: TGTGCCAGTAGTATTACAGACAGGGACAATGAAAAACTGTTTTTT. Translated, it gives CASSITDRDNEKLFF. The chain links TRBV19 to TRBJ1-4; TRBD1 aligns across 7 bases. Trimming cost V 3 bases and J 5 bases; bases outside gene matches: 6. The CDR3 consists of 15 residues. In germline, CDR1 is LNHDA, CDR2 SQIVND (reference sequence).

The chain has TRBV5-1 and TRBJ2-1; unclear D gene. Trimming took off 4 bases at V and 9 bases at J, with 11 bases between the two ends. From germline, CDR1 is SGHRS and CDR2 YFSETQ. The CDR3 is made up of 12 amino acids. CDR3 sequence reads: CASSLQAGEQFF. CDR3 nucleotide sequence: TGCGCCAGCAGCCTTCAGGCCGGTGAGCAGTTCTTC.

This clone was counted between two and nine times. The CDR3, as DNA: TGTGCCAGCAGCCAAGCGCACAGACAAGAGACCCAGTACTTC. Amino acid sequence: CASSQAHRQETQYF. The chain recombines TRBV3-1 (or the pseudogene TRBV3-2) with TRBJ2-5, with D uncertain. With 1 base removed from V and 2 bases from J, the gap between germline ends came to 8 bases. Germline V CDR1 and CDR2: LGHDT, YNNKEL (reference sequence). The CDR3 is 14 residues long.

The gene calls are TRBV10-3 and TRBJ1-5, with 8 bases aligning to TRBD1. V was clipped by 6 bases and J by 7 bases; unmatched bases: 5. The CDR3 runs 13 residues. CDR1 is ENHRY and CDR2 is SYGVKD in the germline V gene. This chain's CDR3 is CAIRDRGQQPQHF. CDR3 DNA sequence: TGTGCCATCAGAGACAGGGGACAACAGCCCCAGCATTTT.

The rearrangement joins TRBV9 to TRBJ1-6; D not resolved. The CDR3 has 14 amino acids. Looked up from germline, CDR1 is SGDLS and CDR2 is YYNGEE. Trimming left V 2 bases short and J 7 bases short, with 10 bases between. The CDR3 DNA sequence: TGTGCCAGCAGCGTGGGCAGCGAAAATTCACCCCTCCACTTT. Translated: CASSVGSENSPLHF.

The table lists this clone with a count of one. The chain carries TRBV28 and TRBJ1-2; 10 positions agree with TRBD1. Looked up from germline, CDR1 is MDHEN and CDR2 is SYDVKM. This CDR3 comprises 15 residues. J gave up 4 bases and V 5 bases, and 7 bases lay outside the gene matches. This chain's CDR3 is CASSDPGQGIYGYTF. In nucleotides, the CDR3 is TGTGCCAGCAGTGATCCGGGACAGGGGATCTATGGCTACACCTTC.

The chain carries TRBV6-5 and TRBJ2-2, with TRBD1 identical over 10 bases. The CDR3 covers 15 residues. Trimming took 6 bases from V and 8 from J; bases not matched to a gene: 9. The germline gives CDR1 MNHEY, CDR2 SVGAGI. The CDR3, as DNA: TGTGCCAGCAGCGTCATGGGACAGGGGACTGGGGAGCTGTTTTTT. This encodes CASSVMGQGTGELFF.

This chain links TRBV5-1 with TRBJ2-5; D might be TRBD2 (6 bases). The CDR3 consists of 13 residues. The germline CDR1 and CDR2 sequences are SGHRS and YFSETQ. Trimming took 4 bases from V and 1 from J, leaving 8 bases between them. The CDR3 region is CASSTGLQETQYF. In nucleotides, the CDR3 is TGCGCCAGCAGCACGGGACTCCAAGAGACCCAGTACTTC.

V usage is TRBV5-1 and J usage is TRBJ2-1; tentatively, D is TRBD1 (5 bases). Trimming shortened V by 0 bases and J by 9 bases, and 22 bases separated the two germline ends. Germline-derived CDR1 and CDR2 are SGHRS and YFSETQ. This CDR3 region has 17 residues. The CDR3 DNA reads TGCGCCAGCAGCTTGGCCCTGAGCAGGGCCGGTCCGTCTGAGCAGTTCTTC. It yields the protein CASSLALSRAGPSEQFF.

This chain's CDR3 is CAAAEGRNSPLHF. The CDR3 region has the DNA TGTGCCGCCGCGGAGGGGCGTAATTCACCCCTCCACTTT. This sequence joins TRBV10-3 and TRBJ1-6, with a tentative D call TRBD1 (5 bases). The CDR3 extends over 13 amino acids. Germline V gives CDR1 ENHRY, CDR2 SYGVKD. The V end was cut by 11 bases, the J end by 6 bases, with 14 bases between.

V gene TRBV7-2 combines with J gene TRBJ2-7; D not certain. V shed 0 bases and J shed 7 bases, with 7 bases lying between them. The CDR3 spans 12 residues. The germline V gene encodes CDR1 SGHTA and CDR2 FQGNSA. Here the CDR3 DNA reads TGTGCCAGCAGCTTAGCGTTCTGGGAGCAGTACTTC. This encodes CASSLAFWEQYF.

CDR3 sequence (DNA): TGTGCCAGCAGCGCCCAGAGGGTGGCGGGAGGTGATACGCAGTATTTT. Its translation is CASSAQRVAGGDTQYF. The gene calls are TRBV9 and TRBJ2-3; 8 bases match TRBD2. The CDR3 runs to 16 residues. V trimming: 3 bases; J trimming: 6 bases; junction bases outside the gene matches: 12. Germline V gene sequence: CDR1 SGDLS, CDR2 YYNGEE. The whole variable domain, filled in from reference TRBV9 and TRBJ2-3, reads DSGVTQTPKHLITATGQRVTLRCSPRSGDLSVYWYQQSLDQGLQFLIQYYNGEERAKGNILERFSAQQFPDLHSELNLSSLELGDSALYFCASSAQRVAGGDTQYFGPGTRLTVL.

The CDR3 is CASSPSGGARNEQFF. The DNA of the CDR3 is TGTGCCAGCAGTCCCAGCGGGGGGGCAAGAAATGAGCAGTTCTTC. The chain combines TRBV14 with TRBJ2-1; 10 positions match TRBD2. With 6 bases clipped from V and 7 bases from J, the junction kept 9 bases outside the gene matches. Germline V gene lookup returns CDR1 SGHDN and CDR2 FVKESK. The length of the CDR3 is 15 residues.

The chain links TRBV10-1 to TRBJ2-2, with D maybe TRBD2 (5 bases). This CDR3 is built from 13 residues. Trimming removed 5 bases from V and 6 bases from J, with 10 bases in between. CDR1 and CDR2 from the germline V gene are WNHNN and SYGVQD (reference sequence). The CDR3 DNA sequence: TGCGCCAGCAGTACTACTAGTCCCGGGGAGCTGTTTTTT. Encoded protein: CASSTTSPGELFF.

This clone was counted a single time. The chain's CDR3 is CASSPTENPNTGELFF. CDR3 DNA: TGTGCCAGTAGCCCAACGGAGAACCCGAACACCGGGGAGCTGTTTTTT. The chain combines TRBV19 with TRBJ2-2; D gene ambiguous. CDR1 and CDR2 from the germline V gene are LNHDA and SQIVND (reference sequence). V lost 6 bases and J lost 0, with 14 bases in between. This CDR3 spans 16 amino acids.

This clone has just one count. A read error may account for a junction end that differs from germline. CDR3 sequence reads: CASSYGTGFQAQHF. CDR3 bases: TGTGCCAGCAGCTACGGGACAGGGTTTCAGGCCCAGCATTTT. The gene calls are TRBV6-5 and TRBJ1-5; 9 bases line up with TRBD1. There are 14 residues in the CDR3. CDR1 MNHEY and CDR2 SVGAGI come from the germline V gene.

The chain uses TRBV5-1 and TRBJ1-1; D is possibly TRBD1 (6 bases). From germline, CDR1 is SGHRS and CDR2 YFSETQ. This CDR3 has 14 residues. V lost 3 bases and J lost 6, with 15 bases in between. The CDR3 DNA follows: TGCGCCAGCAGCTGGCAGGGGAATTCTGCTGAAGCTTTCTTT. Residues: CASSWQGNSAEAFF.

The CDR3 DNA reads TGTGCCAGCTCACCATTAGAAGGGTTGGAGACCCAGTACTTC. This translates into CASSPLEGLETQYF. The chain joins TRBV18 to TRBJ2-5; no firm D call. Germline CDR1 reads KGHSH; CDR2 reads LQKENI. Trimming removed 2 bases at V and 5 bases at J, with 12 bases between. There are 14 residues in the CDR3.

The chain employs TRBV12-3 or TRBV12-4 and TRBJ2-7; maybe TRBD2 (5 bases). V lost 3 bases, J lost 4 bases, and 10 bases lay in between. This CDR3 is 13 amino acids long. The CDR3 DNA sequence: TGTGCCAGCAGTTTTCCGGGATTGTACGAGCAGTACTTC. It yields the protein CASSFPGLYEQYF.

This rearrangement joins TRBV28 to TRBJ2-7; D perhaps matches TRBD1 (6 bases). This CDR3 is built from 14 residues. V gave up 6 bases and J gave up 6 bases, with 18 bases separating them. CDR1 is MDHEN and CDR2 is SYDVKM in the germline V gene. The CDR3 reads CASRPTGKGFEQYF. CDR3 coding DNA: TGTGCCAGCAGACCTACAGGGAAGGGGTTCGAGCAGTACTTC. The full variable domain, rest sourced from reference TRBV28 and TRBJ2-7, is DVKVTQSSRYLVKRTGEKVFLECVQDMDHENMFWYRQDPGLGLRLIYFSYDVKMKEKGDIPEGYSVSREKKERFSLILESASTNQTSMYLCASRPTGKGFEQYFGPGTRLTVT.

CDR3 coding DNA: TGTGCCAGCAGCTTAGAATGGCTAGCGGGGGGCACAGATACGCAGTATTTT. Translating it yields CASSLEWLAGGTDTQYF. This chain links TRBV11-2 with TRBJ2-3; 10 bases are a match to TRBD2. The V segment lost 0 bases and the J segment 1 base; nucleotides outside the gene matches: 4. Germline V gene lookup returns CDR1 SGHAT and CDR2 FQNNGV. CDR3 size: 17 residues. Full variable domain (rest looked up from reference TRBV11-2 and TRBJ2-3): EAGVAQSPRYKIIEKRQSVAFWCNPISGHATLYWYQQILGQGPKLLIQFQNNGVVDDSQLPKDRFSAERLKGVDSTLKIQPAKLEDSAVYLCASSLEWLAGGTDTQYFGPGTRLTVL.

The chain is built from TRBV5-3 and TRBJ1-3; D gene ambiguous. TRBV5-3 has ORF status, its function being uncertain. CDR3 size: 16 residues. The ends were cut back, 4 bases at V and 4 bases at J, with 18 bases in the middle. The CDR3 loop reads CARSPFQHSPGNTIYF. The DNA of the CDR3 is TGTGCCAGAAGCCCCTTCCAACACAGTCCCGGAAACACCATATATTTT.

V is TRBV4-2 and J is TRBJ2-7, with 9 bases aligning to TRBD2. V lost 0 bases to trimming and J lost 0 bases; unmatched junction nucleotides: 6. Germline CDR1 and CDR2: LGHNA and YNFKEQ. The CDR3 loop spans 17 amino acids. CDR3 amino acids: CASSQEVLAGRSYEQYF. The DNA for the CDR3 is TGTGCCAGCAGCCAAGAGGTTCTAGCGGGGCGCTCCTACGAGCAGTACTTC.

In DNA, the CDR3 is TGTGCCAGTAGTATAGATACAGGGGGTATCTACGAGCAGTACTTC. Residues: CASSIDTGGIYEQYF. The chain uses TRBV19 and TRBJ2-7; 8 positions agree with TRBD1. V gave up 0 bases and J gave up 3 bases; unmatched junction bases: 4. CDR3 length: 15 residues. Germline CDR1 reads LNHDA; CDR2 reads SQIVND (reference sequence).

This clone was detected only once. The V and J genes are TRBV2 and TRBJ2-3, with a weak D call TRBD2 (6 bases). The V and J ends lost 8 bases and 0 bases respectively, with 6 bases between them. Per the germline V gene, CDR1 is SNHLY and CDR2 is FYNNEI. The length of the CDR3 is 12 residues. In DNA, the CDR3 is TGTGCCAGCGGAGGGAGCACAGATACGCAGTATTTT. It translates to CASGGSTDTQYF.

Written as DNA, the CDR3 is TGTGCCAGCAGCCAAGGGAACACTGAAGCTTTCTTT. This codes for CASSQGNTEAFF. The rearrangement uses TRBV3-1 (or the pseudogene TRBV3-2) and TRBJ1-1; D gene uncertain. The CDR3 sequence is 12 residues long. V lost 1 base and J lost 1, with 1 base in between. Germline CDR1 is LGHDT and CDR2 is YNNKEL (reference sequence).

The CDR3 sequence is CASSLSGTGYPHEQYF. DNA for the CDR3: TGCGCCAGCAGCTTGAGTGGGACAGGGTATCCCCACGAGCAGTACTTC. The V gene is TRBV5-1, the J gene TRBJ2-7; TRBD1 aligns across 9 bases. CDR1 and CDR2 (germline): SGHRS, YFSETQ. This CDR3 spans 16 amino acids. The V segment lost 1 base and the J segment 5 bases; nucleotides outside the gene matches: 10.

The chain links TRBV5-6 to TRBJ2-7; D gene unclear. With 4 bases removed from V and 3 bases from J, the gap between germline ends came to 11 bases. CDR3 size: 13 residues. The germline gives CDR1 SGHDT, CDR2 YYEEEE. CDR3 protein: CASSQRQLYEQYF. In DNA form, the CDR3 reads TGTGCCAGCAGCCAGAGGCAGCTCTACGAGCAGTACTTC.